This TCR beta chain was identified in a study of T-cell memory formation after mild COVID-19. Study-wide findings and caveats: Chiefly within CM and EM were the contracting CD4+ clones; CD8+ ones were within EMRA.

On this clonotype itself: The antigen remains undetermined.

Germline assignment: CDR1 MGHRA and CDR2 YSYEKL. Trimming pared 1 base from V and 2 bases from J, leaving 15 bases between. The CDR3 totals 17 residues. TCRdb analysed the 5' RACE reads with MiXCR anew, one entry per CDR3 protein. This table has 430,000 or so distinct CDR3 sequences, around 25% appearing once. The TCR comes from an adult woman who had mild COVID-19 (a few samples of this study predate the infection). Cell type and time point are not known. Specimen: PBMCs or a T cell subset sorted from them (not recorded which). This chain uses TRBV4-1 with TRBJ1-3; D not resolved. The chain's CDR3 is CASSQAEAQVAGNTIYF. The CDR3 nucleotides read TGCGCCAGCAGCCAAGCGGAAGCTCAGGTGGCTGGAAACACCATATATTTT.